This passage covers 24 T cell receptor beta chains from one sample sequenced in a study of cytomegalovirus exposure and HLA in healthy donors. It was with 60 Vbeta and 13 Jbeta primers that the PCR ran. Produced via immunoSEQ multiplex PCR; TCRdb's table is partial and in-frame only. The sample lists about 67,000 clones, around 80% occurring once. Sequences were obtained from PBMCs. All receptors derive from a man aged 40-55 years in good health and CMV-seronegative.

This chain joins TRBV5-4 and TRBJ2-1, with TRBD2 matching 11 bases. CDR1 and CDR2 (germline): SGHNT, YYREEE (reference sequence). This CDR3 is 15 amino acids long. The junction had 9 bases not matched to a gene; V was cut back by 4 bases and J by 9 bases. The CDR3 nucleotides read TGTGCCAGCAGCACTGTAGCGGGGGGGCCAGGTGAGCAGTTCTTC. Amino acids: CASSTVAGGPGEQFF.

The chain combines TRBV9 with TRBJ1-1, with 8 bases that match TRBD1. Germline assignment: CDR1 SGDLS and CDR2 YYNGEE. CDR3 length: 15 amino acids. Trimming cost V 0 bases and J 3 bases; bases outside gene matches: 4. The CDR3 DNA is TGTGCCAGCAGCGTAGACCCGACAGGGGACACTGAAGCTTTCTTT. Translating gives CASSVDPTGDTEAFF.

This clone was seen just once. The chain couples TRBV25-1 to TRBJ1-1, with TRBD1 matching 7 bases. Looked up from germline, CDR1 is MGHDK and CDR2 is SYGVNS. V gave up 4 bases and J gave up 4 bases; unmatched junction bases: 9. CDR3 size: 15 residues. CDR3 nucleotide sequence: TGTGCCAGCAGTGGATCGACAGGGACGGGCACTGAAGCTTTCTTT. Translating gives CASSGSTGTGTEAFF.

V is TRBV11-2 and J is TRBJ2-7; D perhaps matches TRBD1 (5 bases). With 4 bases removed from V and 4 bases from J, the gap between germline ends came to 11 bases. The CDR3 extends over 13 amino acids. Germline CDR1 and CDR2: SGHAT and FQNNGV. CDR3 sequence: CASSWADTYEQYF. CDR3 nucleotide sequence: TGTGCCAGCAGCTGGGCGGACACTTACGAGCAGTACTTC.

This chain links TRBV7-2 with TRBJ2-7; the D gene is possibly TRBD1 (5 bases). The V end was cut by 5 bases, the J end by 4 bases, with 18 bases between. From germline, CDR1 is SGHTA and CDR2 FQGNSA. CDR3 length equals 15 residues. The chain's CDR3 is CASSLEVGRFYEQYF. DNA of the CDR3: TGTGCCAGCAGCCTCGAGGTGGGGCGGTTTTACGAGCAGTACTTC.

Turning to this clone: An end of the junction differs from the germline gene, which may be a read error. The rearrangement links TRBV7-2 to TRBJ2-7; 11 nucleotides align to TRBD1. The CDR3 is made up of 15 amino acids. CDR1 is SGHTA, CDR2 FQGNSA, per germline. The CDR3 protein is CASSLAGTGGSEQYF. The CDR3 region has the DNA TGTGCCAGCAGCCTAGCCGGGACAGGGGGGTCCGAGCAGTACTTC.

The chain links TRBV11-2 to TRBJ1-1; TRBD1 agrees at 8 bases. The V gene end was trimmed by 7 bases and the J gene end by 4 bases; junction bases not matched to a gene: 8. The CDR3 covers 14 residues. Germline values: CDR1 SGHAT, CDR2 FQNNGV. CDR3 amino acids: CASKGQGAITEAFF. The CDR3 nucleotides read TGTGCCAGCAAAGGACAGGGTGCGATCACTGAAGCTTTCTTT.

The rearrangement links TRBV7-3 to TRBJ2-3; TRBD2 agrees at 8 bases. The ends lost 7 bases at V and 5 bases at J; junction bases unmatched: 5. Germline lookup yields CDR1 SGHTA and CDR2 FQGTGA. The CDR3 covers 13 residues. The CDR3 region is CASTRGGGDTQYF. Written as DNA, the CDR3 is TGTGCCAGCACCCGGGGGGGTGGAGATACGCAGTATTTT.

This clone came up a few times. V gene TRBV7-8 combines with J gene TRBJ1-1; unclear D gene. CDR3 length: 16 residues. Germline CDR1 reads SGHVS; CDR2 reads FQNEAQ. V dropped 2 bases and J dropped 1 base, with 14 bases sitting between them. The CDR3: CASSLSKANRNTEAFF. As DNA, the CDR3 is TGTGCCAGCAGCTTATCAAAAGCGAATCGGAACACTGAAGCTTTCTTT. Full variable domain (outside the CDR3, taken from reference TRBV7-8 and TRBJ1-1): GAGVSQSPRYKVAKRGQDVALRCDPISGHVSLFWYQQALGQGPEFLTYFQNEAQLDKSGLPSDRFFAERPEGSVSTLKIQRTQQEDSAVYLCASSLSKANRNTEAFFGQGTRLTVV.

This clone was seen just once. The sample contains more than one DNA sequence encoding this CDR3. This chain joins TRBV7-9 and TRBJ1-3; D possibly corresponds to TRBD1 (5 bases). Germline CDR1 is SEHNR and CDR2 is FQNEAQ (reference sequence). The CDR3 is 16 residues long. V was trimmed by 4 bases and J by 3 bases, leaving 16 bases between them. The CDR3 sequence is CASSSTRGGSGNTIYF. The CDR3 DNA sequence: TGTGCCAGCAGCTCTACCCGGGGGGGGAGTGGAAACACCATATATTTT.

The gene calls are TRBV6-1 and TRBJ2-5; unclear D gene. Per the germline V gene, CDR1 is MNHNS and CDR2 is SASEGT. Trimming shortened V by 1 base and J by 5 bases, and 5 bases separated the two germline ends. There are 12 residues in the CDR3. The chain's CDR3 is CASSEGSETQYF. CDR3 DNA: TGTGCCAGCAGTGAAGGTTCGGAGACCCAGTACTTC.

The chain recombines TRBV5-6 with TRBJ2-5; tentative D call: TRBD1 (6 bases). The J call is uncertain, as TRBJ2-7 better fits the DNA end. The CDR3 totals 15 residues. CDR1 SGHDT and CDR2 YYEEEE come from the germline V gene. DNA of the CDR3: TGTGCCAGCAGCTCGCCACGAAGGGGACAATACGAGCAGTACTTC. It is translated as CASSSPRRGQYEQYF.

This clone was picked up a small number of times. The chain couples TRBV6-1 to TRBJ1-1; 8 nucleotides line up with TRBD1. CDR3 size: 15 residues. Germline trimming cut 4 bases from V and 0 bases from J; bases unmatched to any gene: 4. Germline lookup yields CDR1 MNHNS and CDR2 SASEGT. CDR3 residues: CASSGRQGMNTEAFF. The CDR3 DNA reads as TGTGCCAGCAGTGGCAGACAGGGGATGAACACTGAAGCTTTCTTT.

The chain combines TRBV6-5 with TRBJ1-5, with D perhaps matching TRBD1 (6 bases). V gave up 6 bases and J gave up 2 bases, with 14 bases separating them. Germline V gives CDR1 MNHEY, CDR2 SVGAGI. This CDR3 has 15 amino acids. The DNA for the CDR3 is TGTGCCAGCAGGCCCGAACAGGGCCGCAATCAGCCCCAGCATTTT. Its translation is CASRPEQGRNQPQHF.

J is TRBJ1-3 and V is TRBV5-4, with D possibly TRBD1 on 6 matching bases. CDR1 is SGHNT and CDR2 is YYREEE in the germline V gene (reference sequence). V was shortened by 0 bases and J by 4 bases, with 14 bases between the two germline ends. The CDR3 loop spans 16 amino acids. This CDR3 is CASSLDPGAVGNTIYF. CDR3 nucleotides: TGTGCCAGCAGCTTGGATCCAGGGGCGGTGGGAAACACCATATATTTT.

This clone was counted only a few times. The rearrangement uses TRBV6-1 and TRBJ1-3; perhaps TRBD1 as D (6 bases). CDR3 size: 15 residues. The germline CDR1 and CDR2 sequences are MNHNS and SASEGT. Deletions cut 5 bases from V and 0 bases from J, with 11 bases between. CDR3 in amino acids: CASSRDRISGNTIYF. CDR3 bases: TGTGCCAGCAGTCGAGACAGGATCTCTGGAAACACCATATATTTT.

The V gene is TRBV7-3, the J gene TRBJ2-3; D ambiguous. The germline V and J ends were trimmed by 5 bases and 2 bases, with 8 bases remaining between them. CDR3 length: 13 residues. The V gene's germline CDR1 is SGHTA and CDR2 FQGTGA. The CDR3 here is CASSPQNTDTQYF. The CDR3 coding sequence is TGTGCCAGCAGCCCGCAGAACACAGATACGCAGTATTTT.

The rearrangement joins TRBV19 to TRBJ1-6; no clear D. Deletions cut 3 bases from V and 8 bases from J, with 17 bases between. Looked up from germline, CDR1 is LNHDA and CDR2 is SQIVND (reference sequence). The CDR3 sequence is 16 residues long. The CDR3 region is CASSIHYSPGDSPLHF. DNA for the CDR3: TGTGCCAGTAGTATCCATTACAGTCCCGGCGATTCACCCCTCCACTTT.

The chain's CDR3 is CASSNRADTQYF. The CDR3 DNA sequence: TGTGCCAGCAGCAACAGGGCAGATACGCAGTATTTT. This chain joins TRBV6-5 and TRBJ2-3; a weak D match, TRBD1 (6 bases). V lost 6 bases, J lost 4 bases, and 8 bases lay in between. This CDR3 is 12 amino acids long. Germline V gene lookup returns CDR1 MNHEY and CDR2 SVGAGI.

The chain has TRBV18 and TRBJ2-5; D ambiguous. The CDR3 consists of 14 residues. The ends were cut back, 3 bases at V and 4 bases at J, with 12 bases in the middle. In germline, CDR1 is KGHSH, CDR2 LQKENI. CDR3 loop: CASSPGSRRETQYF. The CDR3 nucleotides read TGTGCCAGCTCACCGGGCAGCCGTCGAGAGACCCAGTACTTC.

This chain connects TRBV7-3 to TRBJ1-1; D may be TRBD1 (5 bases). V gave up 6 bases and J gave up 1 base, with 9 bases separating them. The CDR3 covers 13 residues. Germline V gives CDR1 SGHTA, CDR2 FQGTGA. This chain's CDR3 is CASSDSSNTEAFF. As DNA, the CDR3 is TGTGCCAGCAGTGACAGTTCGAACACTGAAGCTTTCTTT.

DNA of the CDR3: TGTGCCAGCAGTTCGCCGGGACAGGGGGCTCAGCCCCAGCATTTT. Protein sequence: CASSSPGQGAQPQHF. The chain links TRBV28 to TRBJ1-5; TRBD1 aligns across 12 bases. This CDR3 is 15 amino acids long. Germline V gene sequence: CDR1 MDHEN, CDR2 SYDVKM. Germline trimming cut 4 bases from V and 6 bases from J; bases unmatched to any gene: 4.

The chain is built from TRBV19 and TRBJ2-1; the match to TRBD2 covers 9 bases. Looked up from germline, CDR1 is LNHDA and CDR2 is SQIVND (reference sequence). Germline trimming cut 4 bases from V and 1 base from J; bases unmatched to any gene: 2. The CDR3 totals 15 residues. The CDR3, as DNA: TGTGCCAGTAGTACAGCGGGGGGATCCTACAATGAGCAGTTCTTC. This codes for CASSTAGGSYNEQFF.

This chain connects TRBV5-1 to TRBJ2-2; D might be TRBD2 (5 bases). The CDR3 sequence is 16 residues long. The germline V gene encodes CDR1 SGHRS and CDR2 YFSETQ. V was cut by 0 bases and J by 4 bases, with 13 bases left in between. As DNA, the CDR3 is TGCGCCAGCAGCTTGGGACGGGGAGTAGCCACCGGGGAGCTGTTTTTT. Protein sequence: CASSLGRGVATGELFF.